These T cell receptor beta chains were read from a single sample in a study of TIL therapy for anti-PD-1-resistant metastatic lung cancer. Only in-frame clones appear in the TCRdb table, and some are missing; sequencing was by immunoSEQ multiplex PCR. The sample holds more than 35,000 clones, roughly 80% seen once. Sequenced material: blood, taken at baseline. These receptors all stem from a person aged 25 to 80 with non-small cell lung cancer. Each CDR3 is given with its conserved first and last residue. Each record gives: J gene, V gene, CDR3 protein.

TRBJ1-1	TRBV29-1	CSVDWANTEAFF
TRBJ1-2	TRBV19	CASSQDRSPFYGYTF
TRBJ1-1	TRBV4-3	CASSQGANTEAFF
TRBJ2-1	TRBV27	CASRSDRAPYNEQFF
TRBJ2-3	TRBV7-9	CASSLALGGLSTDTQYF
TRBJ1-3	TRBV7-9	CASSSDRGRGNTIYF
TRBJ1-5	TRBV29-1	CSVGASGSSNQPQHF
TRBJ2-3	TRBV27	CASSLSSTDTQYF
TRBJ1-1	TRBV18	CASSPTGGTEAFF
TRBJ1-3	TRBV5-4	CASSVDRVPGNTIYF
TRBJ2-1	TRBV11-3	CASTLNPGLNEQFF
NA	TRBV6-6	CASSGLLEQYF
TRBJ2-5	TRBV21-1	CASSASGSLLETQYF
TRBJ2-3	TRBV11-2	CASSLGSTTGTQYF
TRBJ2-3	TRBV19	CASNSGSTDTQYF
TRBJ2-3	TRBV7-6	CASSGTSAADTQYF
TRBJ1-5	TRBV7-9	CASSFEGNQPQHF
TRBJ2-5	TRBV12-5	CASGLEEGASQYF
TRBJ1-2	TRBV27	CASSFGGAADYGYTF
TRBJ1-2	TRBV28	CASSFVGDYGYTF
TRBJ1-2	TRBV6-1	CASTNSGGFYGYTF
TRBJ2-5	TRBV4-3	CASSQGAGGGQETQYF
TRBJ1-2	TRBV19	CASSISTANYGYTF
TRBJ1-6	TRBV10-3	CAIRGDSFNSPLHF
TRBJ2-7	TRBV2	CASKGAEDLPYEQYF
TRBJ1-3	TRBV6-6	CASTEPGTGGLNTIYF
TRBJ1-5	TRBV7-2	CASSWGQGSNQPQHF
TRBJ1-6	TRBV13	CASSLEGNNSPLHF
TRBJ1-1	TRBV5-5	CASSPTGGGWNTEAFF
TRBJ1-6	TRBV15	CATSSEGQGYSPLHF